Listed below are T cell receptor beta chains from one sample, sequenced in a study of vaccination effects on CD4 cells after COVID-19. TCRdb keeps only in-frame clones here, not all; method: immunoSEQ multiplex PCR. The top ten hold 14% to 15% of the sample, which has 25,000 to 35,000 clones, 74% seen once. Antigen specificity for these receptors is unknown. Sequenced material: CD4+ T cells from PBMCs cultured without peptide, taken after COVID-19 vaccination. The source of these receptors is a human donor who received a COVID-19 vaccine. Each CDR3 is given without its conserved first and last residue. The order of the fields is V gene, clone size, CDR3 protein. Where a row states a size, it is once, few, many or the class of an expanded clone; other rows omit it.

TRBV2,few,ASKLDRADEAF
TRBV9,-,ASSTGLAGGPTDTQY
TRBV4-2,medium-sized,ASSQDISGIERQF
TRBV5-3,-,ARSLCRENTEAF
TRBV7-9,-,ASSLMAGDDIEQF
TRBV10-3,-,AISESQPSLRTEAF
TRBV9,-,ASSVGIGGNIQETQY
TRBV7-8,-,ASSSLATQTGFVGYT
TRBV25-1,-,ASSERTGTGVSYEQY
TRBV5-6,-,ASSLPGTGEIRDTIY
TRBV6-1,-,ASSERRWSQPQH
TRBV4-2,-,ASSQEVRDVGYGYT
TRBV5-1,-,ASSFLAGNTGELF
TRBV2,-,ASRADRGGTGELF
TRBV3-1/TRBV3-2,-,ASSQVSYEQY
TRBV3-1/TRBV3-2,-,ASSQLRGKAPLH
TRBV6-2/TRBV6-3,-,ASSYGGVNQPQH
TRBV18,-,ASSGGDYGYT
TRBV5-1,-,ASSFPDRFGTEAF
TRBV30,few,AWGAGNYGYT
TRBV6-5,-,ASSYSVSGNTIY
TRBV5-1,-,ASSLIPGGSGGEQF
TRBV7-8,-,ASSLAEFGFGQGDGYT
TRBV19,-,ASSPSGAAYNEQF
TRBV9,few,ASSPPTAYGYT
TRBV30,-,AWSGTPRGTQY
TRBV6-5,-,ASRQTDTQY
TRBV5-1,few,ASSPGHQNTEAF
TRBV7-8,-,ASSSRGQRDYGYT
TRBV15,-,ATSRPKILSTEAF
TRBV30,-,AWSQLSGYNEQF
TRBV30,-,AWSPWGQGSYEQY